Below are 10 T cell receptor beta chains sequenced from a single sample in a study of blood T cell repertoires in COVID-19. The data were produced by immunoSEQ multiplex PCR, yet TCRdb's version contains in-frame clones alone and is incomplete. Altogether 150,000 to 200,000 clones are present, approximately 81% being singletons, with the ten largest covering about 3.3%. The sequenced sample was peripheral blood. The receptors stem from a human donor with acute or convalescent COVID-19. The donor label of this sample is uncertain.

The chain couples TRBV19 to TRBJ2-1; D ambiguous. With 3 bases removed from V and 5 bases from J, the gap between germline ends came to 11 bases. The V gene's germline CDR1 is LNHDA and CDR2 SQIVND (reference sequence). The CDR3 is 14 residues long. Here the CDR3 reads CASSMVEQNNEQFF. The CDR3 DNA sequence: TGTGCCAGTAGTATGGTCGAACAGAACAATGAGCAGTTCTTC.

This clone was observed a few times. The gene calls are TRBV7-9 and TRBJ2-2, with 7 bases matching TRBD1. Germline V CDR1 and CDR2: SEHNR, FQNEAQ (reference sequence). Trimming at V came to 1 base and at J to 7 bases, leaving 3 bases not matched to a gene. This CDR3 comprises 14 residues. The CDR3, as DNA: TGTGCCAGCAGCTTAGGGGACAGAAGCGGGGAGCTGTTTTTT. Amino acid sequence: CASSLGDRSGELFF.

The CDR3 region is CASRSTGSNYGYTF. The CDR3, as DNA: TGTGCCAGCAGGTCGACAGGTTCTAACTATGGCTACACCTTC. The chain carries TRBV27 and TRBJ1-2; D is perhaps TRBD1 (6 bases). Germline CDR1 reads MNHEY; CDR2 reads SMNVEV (reference sequence). This CDR3 comprises 14 residues. The V end was cut by 6 bases, the J end by 0 bases, with 11 bases between.

V gene TRBV15 combines with J gene TRBJ2-5; 8 nucleotides match TRBD1. The CDR3 sequence is 16 residues long. The ends lost 2 bases at V and 4 bases at J; junction bases unmatched: 9. The V gene's germline CDR1 is LNHNV and CDR2 YYDKDF (reference sequence). CDR3 DNA: TGTGCCACCAGCAGACCGTTGACAGGGGAACGAGAGACCCAGTACTTC. This codes for CATSRPLTGERETQYF.

Only one count was recorded for this clone. The chain uses TRBV7-3 and TRBJ2-5; 8 bases agree with TRBD1. V lost 2 bases and J lost 5; bases outside the gene matches: 13. The CDR3 contains 17 residues. The germline CDR1 and CDR2 sequences are SGHTA and FQGTGA. CDR3 region: CASSLASRRGLRETQYF. The CDR3 DNA reads as TGTGCCAGCAGCTTAGCGTCCCGCAGGGGGCTTAGGGAGACCCAGTACTTC.

The genes are TRBV7-9 and TRBJ2-5, with D possibly TRBD1 on 5 matching bases. This CDR3 has 13 amino acids. The ends were cut back, 7 bases at V and 4 bases at J, with 13 bases in the middle. From germline, CDR1 is SEHNR and CDR2 FQNEAQ (reference sequence). In DNA form, the CDR3 reads TGTGCCAGCACCCCCCAGGGCGGAGAGACCCAGTACTTC. This gives the protein CASTPQGGETQYF.

The V gene is TRBV18, the J gene TRBJ1-5; D might be TRBD1 (5 bases). Germline assignment: CDR1 KGHSH and CDR2 LQKENI. The V end was cut by 2 bases, the J end by 0 bases, with 11 bases between. The CDR3 has 16 amino acids. In DNA form, the CDR3 reads TGTGCCAGCTCACCAGACAGAGCTTATAGCAATCAGCCCCAGCATTTT. Translation gives CASSPDRAYSNQPQHF.

This rearrangement joins TRBV12-3 or TRBV12-4 to TRBJ2-1; 8 nucleotides agree with TRBD1. Trimming cost V 8 bases and J 8 bases; bases outside gene matches: 5. This CDR3 has 12 amino acids. The CDR3 here is CASGQGGDEQFF. CDR3 in DNA: TGTGCCAGCGGACAGGGTGGCGATGAGCAGTTCTTC.

This clone was picked up a small number of times. This rearrangement joins TRBV5-4 to TRBJ2-3, with 10 bases lining up with TRBD1. This CDR3 spans 16 amino acids. Per the germline V gene, CDR1 is SGHNT and CDR2 is YYREEE (reference sequence). Trimming cost V 3 bases and J 3 bases; bases outside gene matches: 7. The CDR3 spells CASSSRTGGKTDTQYF. For the CDR3, the DNA is TGTGCCAGCAGCTCACGGACAGGGGGTAAGACAGATACGCAGTATTTT.

The chain combines TRBV23-1 with TRBJ1-5, with a possible D match to TRBD1 (5 bases). TRBV23-1 is sorted into the ORF group, with uncertain function. V was shortened by 5 bases and J by 2 bases, with 13 bases between the two germline ends. The CDR3 has 15 residues. This CDR3 reads CASSDPGWRNQPQHF. The CDR3 nucleotides read TGCGCCAGCAGTGATCCAGGGTGGCGCAATCAGCCCCAGCATTTT.